The clone carrying this T cell receptor beta chain occurred a few times. The antigen is undetermined. TCRdb re-called the RT-PCR reads with MiXCR, one entry per CDR3 protein. The sample holds approximately 500,000 distinct CDR3 sequences, 12% to 15% seen once. The data were taken from a study of response to subunit inactivated influenza vaccine. General study points: New T cells are recruited in small numbers by each seasonal influenza vaccination, according to the authors' suggestion.

Trimming pared 6 bases from V and 1 base from J, leaving 20 bases between. Germline assignment: CDR1 MNHEY and CDR2 SMNVEV (reference sequence). This CDR3 spans 17 amino acids. The sequence derives from a man aged 50 to 59 who received an inactivated influenza vaccine. The rearrangement links TRBV27 to TRBJ2-3, with D unresolved. Sequences were derived from PBMCs from blood, sampled roughly 12 days after vaccination. The CDR3 DNA is TGTGCCAGCAGCTCCCTCATAACTAAACTGCGCACAGATACGCAGTATTTT. This encodes CASSSLITKLRTDTQYF.